This entry is about one T cell receptor (beta chain). This entry comes from a study of breast tumors, draining lymph nodes, adjacent tissues. TCRdb analysed the multiplex PCR reads with MiXCR anew, one entry per CDR3 protein. The repertoire has 70,000 or so distinct CDR3 sequences, roughly 40% of them found once; the top ten carry roughly 8.1%. V was pared by 4 bases and J by 6 bases, with 12 bases between. Germline CDR1 and CDR2: MRHNA and SNTAGT. This CDR3 has 13 amino acids. Sequencing used breast tumor tissue. This TCR came from a female donor with breast cancer. Some clones in this sample may be carry-over from other donors' samples. This chain connects TRBV6-4 to TRBJ1-2; tentative D call: TRBD1 (5 bases). In nucleotides, the CDR3 is TGTGCCAGCAGTGTCAGGGCCGGGAATGGCTACACCTTC. Translated, it gives CASSVRAGNGYTF.